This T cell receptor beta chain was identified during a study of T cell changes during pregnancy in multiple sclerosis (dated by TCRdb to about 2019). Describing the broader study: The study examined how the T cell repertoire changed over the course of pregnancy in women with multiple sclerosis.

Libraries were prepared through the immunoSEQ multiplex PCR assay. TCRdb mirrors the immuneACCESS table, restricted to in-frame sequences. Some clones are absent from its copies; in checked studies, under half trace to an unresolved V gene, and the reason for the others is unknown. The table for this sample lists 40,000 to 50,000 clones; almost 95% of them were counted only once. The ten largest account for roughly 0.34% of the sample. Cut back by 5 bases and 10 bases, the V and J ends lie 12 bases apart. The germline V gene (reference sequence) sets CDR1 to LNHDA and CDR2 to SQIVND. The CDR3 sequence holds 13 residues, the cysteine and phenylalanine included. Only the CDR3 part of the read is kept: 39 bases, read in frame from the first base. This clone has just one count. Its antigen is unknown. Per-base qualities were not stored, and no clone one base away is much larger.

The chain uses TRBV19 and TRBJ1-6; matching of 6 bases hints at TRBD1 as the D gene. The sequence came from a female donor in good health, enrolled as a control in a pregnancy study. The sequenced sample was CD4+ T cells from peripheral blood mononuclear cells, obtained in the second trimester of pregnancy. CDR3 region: CASSPTGGSPLHF. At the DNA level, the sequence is TGTGCCAGTAGTCCAACTGGGGGCTCACCCCTCCACTTT.